One T cell receptor beta chain is described in this entry. The antigen remains unidentified. TCRbeta library preparation incorporated unique molecular identifiers. TCRdb re-analysed the PCR reads in MiXCR, keeping a single row per CDR3 protein. The sample has about 510,000 distinct CDR3 sequences, 9.5% to 12% seen once. Germline V gene sequence: CDR1 SGHTA, CDR2 FQGNSA. J lost 9 bases, V lost 6 bases, and 11 bases had no gene match. The CDR3 loop spans 13 amino acids. The data are from a study of T-cell reconstitution after alpha-beta-depleted transplantation in children. Study-level results: Two months or so post-transplant, alpha-beta T cells reportedly derived from several hundred expanded graft clones. T-cell counts and diversity were attributed mostly to newly produced T cells one year after transplant. Surviving recipient T cells and thymic progenitors produced the high day-60 TCRbeta diversity seen in some patients.

This clonotype was sampled from a female patient under 10 years old who had a stem cell transplant for aplastic anemia, so the T cells may come from the graft donor. The specimen comprised PBMCs, mostly from graft donor cells, sampled 180 days after TCRalphabeta/CD19-depleted stem cell transplant. The J gene is TRBJ2-7, the V gene TRBV7-2, with 7 bases lining up with TRBD2. The CDR3 loop is CASSSPLWGGQYF. CDR3 sequence (DNA): TGTGCCAGCAGTTCGCCTCTCTGGGGGGGGCAGTACTTC.